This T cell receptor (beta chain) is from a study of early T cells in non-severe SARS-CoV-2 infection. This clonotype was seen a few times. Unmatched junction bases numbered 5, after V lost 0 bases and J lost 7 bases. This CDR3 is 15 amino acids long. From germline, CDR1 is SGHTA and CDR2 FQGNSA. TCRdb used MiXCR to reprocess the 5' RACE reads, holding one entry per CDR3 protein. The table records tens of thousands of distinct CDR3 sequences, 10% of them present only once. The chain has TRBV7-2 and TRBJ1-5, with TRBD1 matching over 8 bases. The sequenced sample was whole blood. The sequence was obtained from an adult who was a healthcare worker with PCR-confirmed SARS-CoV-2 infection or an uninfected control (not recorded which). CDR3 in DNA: TGTGCCAGCAGCTTAGCGACAGGGGCGCGGCAGCCCCAGCATTTT. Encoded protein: CASSLATGARQPQHF.